The present entry profiles one T cell receptor (beta chain) with its context. What it binds is not known. Measured with immunoSEQ multiplex PCR; TCRdb has only the in-frame clones, and not every one. This sample has some 2.4 million clones, with approximately 93% found just once. The study separated CD4+ cells into CD45RA+ naive and CD45RA-negative memory subsets. These data belong to a study of shared clonotypes between healthy human individuals. Background on the study: Per-donor plates numbered three CD4 naive, three CD4 memory, two CD8 naive and one CD8 memory. Findings of the study overall: Shared clonotypes across all four donors exceeded non-shared ones in generation probability. An effect of sequencing depth on clonotype sharing among donors was expected.

The CDR3 is 19 amino acids. V trimming: 0 bases; J trimming: 0 bases; junction bases outside the gene matches: 13. Germline CDR1 reads SGHDT; CDR2 reads YYEEEE. V usage is TRBV5-6 and J usage is TRBJ2-3; 7 bases are a match to TRBD1. This receptor was taken from a man aged 18 to 29 in good health. Some clones in this sample may be carry-over from other donors' samples. Sample: naive CD4+ T cells from PBMCs. The subset denotes: CD45RA+ positively selected. The CDR3, as DNA: TGTGCCAGCAGCTTGGACCGGGACAGTTGGAAATATAGCACAGATACGCAGTATTTT. Protein product: CASSLDRDSWKYSTDTQYF.